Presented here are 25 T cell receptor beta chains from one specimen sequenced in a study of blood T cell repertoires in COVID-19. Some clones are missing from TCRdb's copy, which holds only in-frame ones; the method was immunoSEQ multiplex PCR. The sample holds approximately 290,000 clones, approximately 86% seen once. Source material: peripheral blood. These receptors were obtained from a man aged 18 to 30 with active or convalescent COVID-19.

The CDR3 region is CASSRGQGSGNYGYTF. The CDR3 DNA is TGCGCCAGCAGCCGGGGACAGGGGAGTGGGAACTATGGCTACACCTTC. The chain couples TRBV5-1 to TRBJ1-2; the match to TRBD1 covers 10 bases. CDR1 is SGHRS and CDR2 is YFSETQ in the germline V gene. The J segment lost 2 bases and the V segment lost 4 bases, leaving 8 bases of the junction unmatched. The CDR3 length is 16 residues.

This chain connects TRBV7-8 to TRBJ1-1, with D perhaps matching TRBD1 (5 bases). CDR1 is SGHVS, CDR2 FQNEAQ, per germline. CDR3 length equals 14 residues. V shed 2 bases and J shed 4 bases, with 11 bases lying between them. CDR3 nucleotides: TGTGCCAGCAGCTTATCCAGGGTTGTCACTGAAGCTTTCTTT. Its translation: CASSLSRVVTEAFF.

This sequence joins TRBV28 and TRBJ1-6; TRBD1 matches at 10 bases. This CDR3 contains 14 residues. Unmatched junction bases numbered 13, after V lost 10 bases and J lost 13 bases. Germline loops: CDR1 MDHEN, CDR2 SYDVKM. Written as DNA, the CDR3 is TGTGCCACCCTCGAACGGGACAGGGGTTGGCCCCTCCACTTT. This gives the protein CATLERDRGWPLHF.

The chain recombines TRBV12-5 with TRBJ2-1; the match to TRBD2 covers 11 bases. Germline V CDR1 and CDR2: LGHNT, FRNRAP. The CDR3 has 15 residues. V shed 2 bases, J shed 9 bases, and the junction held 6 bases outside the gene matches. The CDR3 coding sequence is TGTGCTAGTGGTTTGTGGCTAGCGGGGGGCCTTGAGCAGTTCTTC. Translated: CASGLWLAGGLEQFF.

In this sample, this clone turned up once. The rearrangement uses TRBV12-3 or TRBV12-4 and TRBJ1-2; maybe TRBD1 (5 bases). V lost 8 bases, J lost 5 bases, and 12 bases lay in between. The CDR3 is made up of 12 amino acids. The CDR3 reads CASVDSPYGYTF. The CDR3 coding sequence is TGTGCCAGCGTCGACAGCCCTTATGGCTACACCTTC.

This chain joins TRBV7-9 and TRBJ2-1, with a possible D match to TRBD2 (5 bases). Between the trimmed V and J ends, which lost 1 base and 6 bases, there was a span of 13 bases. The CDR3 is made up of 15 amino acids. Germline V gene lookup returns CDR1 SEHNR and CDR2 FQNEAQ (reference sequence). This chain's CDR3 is CASSLVGEAANEQFF. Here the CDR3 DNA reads TGTGCCAGCAGCTTAGTTGGAGAAGCGGCCAATGAGCAGTTCTTC.

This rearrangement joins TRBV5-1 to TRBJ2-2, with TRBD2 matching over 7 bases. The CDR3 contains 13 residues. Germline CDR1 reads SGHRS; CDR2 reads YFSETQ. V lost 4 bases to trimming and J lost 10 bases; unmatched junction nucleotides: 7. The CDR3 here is CASSPGLNLELFF. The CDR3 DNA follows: TGCGCCAGCAGCCCGGGACTAAATTTGGAGCTGTTTTTT.

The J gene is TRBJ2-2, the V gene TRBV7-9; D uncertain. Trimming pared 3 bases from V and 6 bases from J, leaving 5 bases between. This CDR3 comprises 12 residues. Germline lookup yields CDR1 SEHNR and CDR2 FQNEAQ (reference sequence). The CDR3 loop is CASSFLAGELFF. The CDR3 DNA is TGTGCCAGCAGCTTTCTTGCCGGGGAGCTGTTTTTT.

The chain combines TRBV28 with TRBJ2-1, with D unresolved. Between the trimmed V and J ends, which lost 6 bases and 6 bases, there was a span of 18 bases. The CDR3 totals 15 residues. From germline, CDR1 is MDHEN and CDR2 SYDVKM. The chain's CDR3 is CASSPDEVIFNEQFF. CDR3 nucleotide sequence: TGTGCCAGCAGCCCAGATGAGGTTATTTTCAATGAGCAGTTCTTC.

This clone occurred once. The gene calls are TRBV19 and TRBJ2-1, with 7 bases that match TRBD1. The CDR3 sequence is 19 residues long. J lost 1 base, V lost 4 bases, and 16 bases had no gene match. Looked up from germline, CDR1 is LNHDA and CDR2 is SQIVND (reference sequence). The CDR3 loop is CASSKDRRMQIKSYNEQFF. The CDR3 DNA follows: TGTGCCAGTAGTAAGGACAGGCGAATGCAGATAAAGTCCTACAATGAGCAGTTCTTC. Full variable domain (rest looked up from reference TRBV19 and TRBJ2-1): DGGITQSPKYLFRKEGQNVTLSCEQNLNHDAMYWYRQDPGQGLRLIYYSQIVNDFQKGDIAEGYSVSREKKESFPLTVTSAQKNPTAFYLCASSKDRRMQIKSYNEQFFGPGTRLTVL.

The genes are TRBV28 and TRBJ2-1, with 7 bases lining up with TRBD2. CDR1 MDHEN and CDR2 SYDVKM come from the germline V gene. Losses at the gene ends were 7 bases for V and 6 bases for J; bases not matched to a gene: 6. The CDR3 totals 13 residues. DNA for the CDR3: TGTGCCAGCAAAAGTGGGAGGGCCAATGAGCAGTTCTTC. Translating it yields CASKSGRANEQFF.

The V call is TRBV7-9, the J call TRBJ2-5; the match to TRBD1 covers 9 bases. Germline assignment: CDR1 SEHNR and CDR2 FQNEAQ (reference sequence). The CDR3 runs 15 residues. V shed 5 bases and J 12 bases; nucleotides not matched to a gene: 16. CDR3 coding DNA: TGTGCCAGCAGCCCCGGTGGGACAGGGAGCTTATTGGAGTACTTC. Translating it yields CASSPGGTGSLLEYF.

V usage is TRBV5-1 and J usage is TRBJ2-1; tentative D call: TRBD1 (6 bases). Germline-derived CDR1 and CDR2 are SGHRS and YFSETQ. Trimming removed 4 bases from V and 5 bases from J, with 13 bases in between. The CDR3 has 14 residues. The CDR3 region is CASSTRTANNEQFF. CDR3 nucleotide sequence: TGCGCCAGCAGCACCCGGACAGCAAACAATGAGCAGTTCTTC.

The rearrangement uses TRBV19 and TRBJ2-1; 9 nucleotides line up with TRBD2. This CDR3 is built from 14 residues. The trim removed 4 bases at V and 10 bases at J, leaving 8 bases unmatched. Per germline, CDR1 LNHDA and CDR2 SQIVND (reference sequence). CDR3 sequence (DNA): TGTGCCAGTAGTAGATCAGGGACTAGCCGCGAGCAGTTCTTC. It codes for CASSRSGTSREQFF.

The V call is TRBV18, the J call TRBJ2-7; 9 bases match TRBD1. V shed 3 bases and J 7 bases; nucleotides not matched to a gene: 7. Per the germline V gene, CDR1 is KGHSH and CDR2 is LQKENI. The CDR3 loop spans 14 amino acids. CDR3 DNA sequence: TGTGCCAGCTCACCTCAACGGACAGGGGAAGAGCAGTACTTC. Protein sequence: CASSPQRTGEEQYF.

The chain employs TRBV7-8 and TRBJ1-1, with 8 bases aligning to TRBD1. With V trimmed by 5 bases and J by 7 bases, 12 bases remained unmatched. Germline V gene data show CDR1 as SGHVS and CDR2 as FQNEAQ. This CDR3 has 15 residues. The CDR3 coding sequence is TGTGCCAGCAGCGCGCCGGGACAGGAGGCCGGTGAAGCTTTCTTT. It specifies CASSAPGQEAGEAFF.

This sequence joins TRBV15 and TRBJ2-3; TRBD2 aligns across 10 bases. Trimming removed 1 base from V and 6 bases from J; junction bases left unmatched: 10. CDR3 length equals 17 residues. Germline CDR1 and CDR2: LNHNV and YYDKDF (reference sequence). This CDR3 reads CATSRGRGSGGSDTQYF. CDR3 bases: TGTGCCACCAGCAGAGGTCGAGGTAGCGGGGGGTCCGATACGCAGTATTTT.

Here the CDR3 DNA reads TGTGCCAGCAGCTTACGGGGACAGGGGGATTCACCCCTCCACTTT. Translation gives CASSLRGQGDSPLHF. The chain uses TRBV7-8 and TRBJ1-6; 11 nucleotides align to TRBD1. Germline V gene lookup returns CDR1 SGHVS and CDR2 FQNEAQ. The CDR3 loop spans 15 amino acids. V was pared by 2 bases and J by 8 bases, with 2 bases of the junction left unmatched.

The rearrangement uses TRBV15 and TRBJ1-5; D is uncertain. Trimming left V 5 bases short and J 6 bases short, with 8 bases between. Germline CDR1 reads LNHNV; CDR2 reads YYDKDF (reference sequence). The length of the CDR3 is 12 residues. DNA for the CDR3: TGTGCCACCAGCCGAGCGGGTCAGCCCCAGCATTTT. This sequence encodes CATSRAGQPQHF.

In DNA, the CDR3 is TGCAGCGTTGAACATGCCTACGAGCAGTACTTC. Protein product: CSVEHAYEQYF. The chain recombines TRBV29-1 with TRBJ2-7; D unclear. This CDR3 has 11 amino acids. CDR1 and CDR2 from the germline V gene are SQVTM and ANQGSEA. V was trimmed by 2 bases and J by 2 bases, leaving 4 bases between them.

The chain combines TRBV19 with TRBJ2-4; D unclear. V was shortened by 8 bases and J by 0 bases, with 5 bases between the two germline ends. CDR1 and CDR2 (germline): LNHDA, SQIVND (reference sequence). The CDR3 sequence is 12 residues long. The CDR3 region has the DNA TGTGCCAGTCTCTCAGCCAAAAACATTCAGTACTTC. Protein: CASLSAKNIQYF. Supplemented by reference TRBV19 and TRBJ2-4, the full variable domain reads DGGITQSPKYLFRKEGQNVTLSCEQNLNHDAMYWYRQDPGQGLRLIYYSQIVNDFQKGDIAEGYSVSREKKESFPLTVTSAQKNPTAFYLCASLSAKNIQYFGAGTRLSVL.

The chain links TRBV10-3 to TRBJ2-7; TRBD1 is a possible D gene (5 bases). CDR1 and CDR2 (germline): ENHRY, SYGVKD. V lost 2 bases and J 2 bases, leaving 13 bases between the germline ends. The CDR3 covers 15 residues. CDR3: CAISEVTGLTYEQYF. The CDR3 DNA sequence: TGTGCCATCAGTGAGGTAACAGGTTTGACCTACGAGCAGTACTTC.

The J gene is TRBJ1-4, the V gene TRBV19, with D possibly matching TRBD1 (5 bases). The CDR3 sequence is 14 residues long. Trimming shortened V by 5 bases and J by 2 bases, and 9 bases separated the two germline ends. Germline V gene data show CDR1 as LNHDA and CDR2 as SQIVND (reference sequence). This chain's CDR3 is CASSSGMTNEKLFF. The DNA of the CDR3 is TGTGCCAGTAGTTCAGGGATGACTAATGAAAAACTGTTTTTT.

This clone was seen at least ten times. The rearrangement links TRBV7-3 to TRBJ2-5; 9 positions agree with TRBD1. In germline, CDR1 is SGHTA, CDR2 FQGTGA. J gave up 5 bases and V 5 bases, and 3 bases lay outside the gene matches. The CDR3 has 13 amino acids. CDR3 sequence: CASSHDRGETQYF. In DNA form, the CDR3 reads TGTGCCAGCAGCCACGACAGGGGGGAGACCCAGTACTTC.

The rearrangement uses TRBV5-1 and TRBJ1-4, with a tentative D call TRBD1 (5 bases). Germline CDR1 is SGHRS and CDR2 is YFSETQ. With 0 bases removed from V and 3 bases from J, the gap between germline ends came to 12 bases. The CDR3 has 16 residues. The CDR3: CASSLVPGGANEKLFF. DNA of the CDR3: TGCGCCAGCAGCTTGGTACCCGGGGGAGCTAATGAAAAACTGTTTTTT.